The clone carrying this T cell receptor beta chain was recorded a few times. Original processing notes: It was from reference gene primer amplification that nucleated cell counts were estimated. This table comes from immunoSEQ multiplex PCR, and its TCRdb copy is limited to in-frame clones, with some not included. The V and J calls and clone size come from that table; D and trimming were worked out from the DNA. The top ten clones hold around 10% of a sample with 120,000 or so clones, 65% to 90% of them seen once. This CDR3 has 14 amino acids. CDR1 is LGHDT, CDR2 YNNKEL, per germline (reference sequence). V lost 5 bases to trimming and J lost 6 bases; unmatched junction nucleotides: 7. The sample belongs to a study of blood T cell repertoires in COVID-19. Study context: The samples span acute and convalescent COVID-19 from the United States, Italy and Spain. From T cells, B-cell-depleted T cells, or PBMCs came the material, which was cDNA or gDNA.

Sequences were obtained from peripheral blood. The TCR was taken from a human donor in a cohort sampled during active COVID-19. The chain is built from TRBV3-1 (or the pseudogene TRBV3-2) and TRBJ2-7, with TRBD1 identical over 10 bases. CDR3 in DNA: TGTGCCAGCAGCAGACGGACAGGGGGGGCCGAGCAGTACTTC. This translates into CASSRRTGGAEQYF.